These 20 T cell receptor beta chains were sequenced from one sample in a study of cytomegalovirus exposure and HLA in healthy donors. Clones were sequenced by immunoSEQ multiplex PCR, and TCRdb holds only the in-frame ones, with some missing. The table lists fewer than 400,000 clones, 88% of them singletons. Input material: PBMCs. These receptors were collected from a man younger than 40 in good health and CMV-seronegative.

In nucleotides, the CDR3 is TGCGCCAGCAGCCCTTCAGGGGGTGCTCCCGGAAATGAGCAGTTCTTC. Encoded protein: CASSPSGGAPGNEQFF. This chain joins TRBV5-1 and TRBJ2-1, with TRBD1 matching over 7 bases. This CDR3 contains 16 residues. The germline V gene has CDR1 SGHRS and CDR2 YFSETQ. Trimming took 4 bases from V and 7 from J; bases not matched to a gene: 14.

The chain joins TRBV7-2 to TRBJ2-7; TRBD2 might be the D (7 bases). The CDR3 is 18 residues long. V lost 3 bases and J lost 2, with 23 bases in between. Germline CDR1 SGHTA, CDR2 FQGNSA. CDR3: CASSFAPLGGGLAYEQYF. CDR3 DNA: TGTGCCAGCAGCTTTGCCCCCTTGGGGGGGGGCCTTGCCTACGAGCAGTACTTC.

V and J are TRBV5-4 and TRBJ2-3; TRBD2 aligns across 10 bases. The CDR3 loop spans 17 amino acids. Germline lookup yields CDR1 SGHNT and CDR2 YYREEE (reference sequence). The J segment lost 4 bases and the V segment lost 0 bases, leaving 8 bases of the junction unmatched. This chain's CDR3 is CASSLAVSSGGPDTQYF. CDR3 DNA sequence: TGTGCCAGCAGCTTGGCCGTATCTAGCGGGGGCCCAGATACGCAGTATTTT.

The rearrangement links TRBV2 to TRBJ2-7; 8 positions agree with TRBD1. This CDR3 is 13 amino acids long. Germline CDR1 and CDR2: SNHLY and FYNNEI. Germline trimming cut 6 bases from V and 2 bases from J; bases unmatched to any gene: 3. The DNA of the CDR3 is TGTGCCAGCAGGAAACAGGGGGCCTACGAGCAGTACTTC. Encoded protein: CASRKQGAYEQYF. Complete variable domain (other parts from reference TRBV2 and TRBJ2-7): EPEVTQTPSHQVTQMGQEVILRCVPISNHLYFYWYRQILGQKVEFLVSFYNNEISEKSEIFDDQFSVERPDGSNFTLKIRSTKLEDSAMYFCASRKQGAYEQYFGPGTRLTVT.

The rearrangement joins TRBV19 to TRBJ1-5, with 8 bases lining up with TRBD1. Unmatched junction bases numbered 9, after V lost 4 bases and J lost 4 bases. The V gene's germline CDR1 is LNHDA and CDR2 SQIVND (reference sequence). This CDR3 spans 16 amino acids. DNA of the CDR3: TGTGCCAGTAGTAAACCGGGACAGGTAACGAATCAGCCCCAGCATTTT. Translation: CASSKPGQVTNQPQHF.

The chain combines TRBV7-9 with TRBJ1-2, with D hard to call. Between the trimmed V and J ends, which lost 4 bases and 5 bases, there was a span of 14 bases. CDR3 length: 14 amino acids. CDR1 and CDR2 from the germline V gene are SEHNR and FQNEAQ (reference sequence). In nucleotides, the CDR3 is TGTGCCAGCAGCTCAAATGTTGTTTTTTATGGCTACACCTTC. This codes for CASSSNVVFYGYTF.

The chain uses TRBV9 and TRBJ2-3; 12 positions agree with TRBD2. The germline CDR1 and CDR2 sequences are SGDLS and YYNGEE. This CDR3 region has 17 residues. Germline trimming cut 2 bases from V and 6 bases from J; bases unmatched to any gene: 10. The CDR3 loop reads CASSVSGLAGIGDTQYF. The CDR3 region has the DNA TGTGCCAGCAGCGTTTCTGGACTAGCGGGGATAGGCGATACGCAGTATTTT.

V is TRBV4-3 and J is TRBJ1-6; D is possibly TRBD1 (5 bases). CDR3 length equals 16 residues. Trimming took 1 base from V and 4 from J, leaving 11 bases between them. Germline CDR1 and CDR2: LGHNA and YSLEER. CDR3 nucleotide sequence: TGCGCCAGCAGCCAAGCGTACGGGGGTTATAATTCACCCCTCCACTTT. Translating gives CASSQAYGGYNSPLHF.

The CDR3 DNA is TGTGCCAGCAGTCAGACGGGTAAGCAGCCCCAGCATTTT. Translated, it gives CASSQTGKQPQHF. The rearrangement joins TRBV6-5 to TRBJ1-5; no reliable D call. Germline assignment: CDR1 MNHEY and CDR2 SVGAGI. The CDR3 spans 13 residues. V was cut by 5 bases and J by 7 bases, with 12 bases left in between.

Only one count was recorded for this clone. J is TRBJ2-1 and V is TRBV10-3; maybe TRBD2 (7 bases). In germline, CDR1 is ENHRY, CDR2 SYGVKD. This CDR3 contains 15 residues. Trimming removed 10 bases from V and 7 bases from J, with 23 bases in between. CDR3 in amino acids: CATRPGGGAGNEQFF. CDR3 DNA: TGTGCCACCCGTCCAGGCGGGGGCGCAGGGAATGAGCAGTTCTTC.

The rearrangement uses TRBV2 and TRBJ1-2; 8 nucleotides align to TRBD1. This CDR3 has 14 amino acids. V was clipped by 4 bases and J by 8 bases; unmatched bases: 9. Germline CDR1 reads SNHLY; CDR2 reads FYNNEI. DNA for the CDR3: TGTGCCAGCAGTGTCCGGACAGGGCTCGGGGGCTACACCTTC. As protein: CASSVRTGLGGYTF.

The chain carries TRBV6-5 and TRBJ1-6, with a weak D call TRBD1 (5 bases). The CDR3 runs to 15 residues. The V and J ends lost 7 bases and 0 bases respectively, with 10 bases between them. Per germline, CDR1 MNHEY and CDR2 SVGAGI. The CDR3 spells CASKRQRSYNSPLHF. The CDR3 DNA follows: TGTGCCAGCAAGAGACAGCGCTCCTATAATTCACCCCTCCACTTT.

The chain is built from TRBV5-8 and TRBJ2-7; weak D call: TRBD1 (5 bases). Per germline, CDR1 SGHTS and CDR2 YDEGEE. V gave up 2 bases and J gave up 4 bases, with 10 bases separating them. CDR3 length: 13 amino acids. CDR3 protein: CASSFGRAYEQYF. DNA for the CDR3: TGTGCCAGCAGCTTTGGCAGGGCGTACGAGCAGTACTTC.

The chain joins TRBV7-9 to TRBJ2-3; possibly TRBD1 for D (6 bases). The CDR3 length is 16 residues. Germline V gives CDR1 SEHNR, CDR2 FQNEAQ (reference sequence). The V and J ends lost 5 bases and 0 bases respectively, with 15 bases between them. The CDR3 here is CASSRRDTTSTDTQYF. CDR3 in DNA: TGTGCCAGCAGCCGACGGGACACCACTAGCACAGATACGCAGTATTTT.

J is TRBJ1-6 and V is TRBV9, with TRBD1 matching 10 bases. J gave up 10 bases and V 4 bases, and 5 bases lay outside the gene matches. Looked up from germline, CDR1 is SGDLS and CDR2 is YYNGEE. This CDR3 is built from 14 residues. This CDR3 reads CASSPTGGASPLHF. The CDR3 region has the DNA TGTGCCAGCAGCCCGACAGGGGGCGCATCACCCCTCCACTTT.

V and J are TRBV25-1 and TRBJ1-2; 7 bases are shared with TRBD1. V shed 5 bases, J shed 6 bases, and the junction held 12 bases outside the gene matches. The CDR3 covers 15 residues. CDR1 and CDR2 from the germline V gene are MGHDK and SYGVNS. For the CDR3, the DNA is TGTGCCAGCAGTCCCCCCGACAGGGCTGCGAATGGCTACACCTTC. It encodes CASSPPDRAANGYTF.

V is TRBV7-8 and J is TRBJ2-1; a weak D match, TRBD1 (5 bases). The V and J ends lost 4 bases and 0 bases respectively, with 7 bases between them. CDR3 length equals 14 residues. CDR1 SGHVS and CDR2 FQNEAQ come from the germline V gene. The CDR3: CASSSRVSYNEQFF. CDR3 coding DNA: TGTGCCAGCAGCTCCAGGGTCTCCTACAATGAGCAGTTCTTC.

The chain couples TRBV19 to TRBJ2-1, with D tentatively TRBD2 (5 bases). The CDR3 is 15 amino acids. Deletions cut 9 bases from V and 0 bases from J, with 15 bases between. CDR1 and CDR2 from the germline V gene are LNHDA and SQIVND (reference sequence). CDR3 DNA sequence: TGTGCCAGCGGGATTACATCTTCCTCCTACAATGAGCAGTTCTTC. Its translation: CASGITSSSYNEQFF. The variable domain in full, completed from reference TRBV19 and TRBJ2-1, reads DGGITQSPKYLFRKEGQNVTLSCEQNLNHDAMYWYRQDPGQGLRLIYYSQIVNDFQKGDIAEGYSVSREKKESFPLTVTSAQKNPTAFYLCASGITSSSYNEQFFGPGTRLTVL.

V is TRBV6-5 and J is TRBJ2-5; D is undetermined. Germline V CDR1 and CDR2: MNHEY, SVGAGI. With 2 bases removed from V and 5 bases from J, the gap between germline ends came to 9 bases. The CDR3 contains 13 residues. The CDR3 reads CASSYRYRETQYF. The CDR3 DNA is TGTGCCAGCAGTTACCGGTATCGGGAGACCCAGTACTTC.

The chain combines TRBV18 with TRBJ2-7, with no clear D. This CDR3 comprises 13 residues. Per germline, CDR1 KGHSH and CDR2 LQKENI. V was clipped by 6 bases and J by 2 bases, with 11 bases between them. CDR3 sequence: CASSAVKTYEQYF. DNA for the CDR3: TGTGCCAGCTCTGCGGTAAAAACCTACGAGCAGTACTTC.